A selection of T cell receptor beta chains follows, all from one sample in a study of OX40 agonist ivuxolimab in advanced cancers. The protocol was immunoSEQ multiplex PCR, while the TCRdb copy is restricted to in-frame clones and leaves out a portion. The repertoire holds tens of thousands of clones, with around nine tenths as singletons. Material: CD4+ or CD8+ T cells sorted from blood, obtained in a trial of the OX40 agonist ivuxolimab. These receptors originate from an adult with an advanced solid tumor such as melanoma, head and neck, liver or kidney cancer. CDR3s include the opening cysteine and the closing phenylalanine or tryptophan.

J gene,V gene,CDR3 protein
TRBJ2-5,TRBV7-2,CASSLNVAGGLETQYF
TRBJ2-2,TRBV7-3,CASSLEGSWAGELFF
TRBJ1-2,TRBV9,CASSVDEQGANYGYTF
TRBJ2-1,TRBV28,CASSLPSGDDHNEQFF
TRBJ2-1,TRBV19,CASRPDWNEQFF
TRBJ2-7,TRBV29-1,CSATARYEQYF
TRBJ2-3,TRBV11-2,CASSLDWRRATDTQYF
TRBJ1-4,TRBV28,CASSLFQSGGEKLFF
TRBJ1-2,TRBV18,CASSPGTEYGYTF
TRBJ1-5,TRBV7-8,CASSLDFNQPQHF
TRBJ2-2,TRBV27,CASSFFRQGARELFF
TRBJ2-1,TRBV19,CASSIGREGRQFF
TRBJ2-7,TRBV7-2,CASSPSLARREQYF
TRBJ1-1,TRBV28,CASSQVGAATEAFF
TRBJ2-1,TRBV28,CASSLPGQGRNEQFF
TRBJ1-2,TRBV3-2,CASTGASF
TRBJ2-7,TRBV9,CATHTYYSYEQYF
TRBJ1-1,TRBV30,CACTRLETEAFF
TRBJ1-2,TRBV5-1,CASSLGTESYYGYTF
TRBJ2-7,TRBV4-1,CASSQNFERTGEQYF
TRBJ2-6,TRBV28,CASSLRGANVLTF
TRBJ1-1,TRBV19,CASSAQTGATEAFF
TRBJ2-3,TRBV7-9,CASSSSGRADTQYF
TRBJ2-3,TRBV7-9,CASSTSGGDTDTQYF
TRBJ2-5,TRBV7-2,CASSGSGLVVETQYF
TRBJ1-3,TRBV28,CATRGQGAPSYF
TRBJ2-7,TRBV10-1,CASSESRHGTYEQYF
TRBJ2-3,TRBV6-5,CASSYSPSRTTDTQYF
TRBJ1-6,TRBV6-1,CASSQITISPLHF
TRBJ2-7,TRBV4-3,CASSQGPLYEQYF
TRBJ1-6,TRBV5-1,CASSFPGTGDSPLHF
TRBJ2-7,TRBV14,CASSPASGRAKVEQYF
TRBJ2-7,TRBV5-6,CASSLGLYEQYF
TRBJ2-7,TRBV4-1,CASSQVSGGSGLSYEQYF
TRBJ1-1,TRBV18,CASSPRTGKVNTEAFF
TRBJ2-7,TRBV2,CASSEYLAGGLSSYEQYF
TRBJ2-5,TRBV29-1,CSGTEETQYF
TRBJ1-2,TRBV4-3,CASSQDLIRWDRENGYTF